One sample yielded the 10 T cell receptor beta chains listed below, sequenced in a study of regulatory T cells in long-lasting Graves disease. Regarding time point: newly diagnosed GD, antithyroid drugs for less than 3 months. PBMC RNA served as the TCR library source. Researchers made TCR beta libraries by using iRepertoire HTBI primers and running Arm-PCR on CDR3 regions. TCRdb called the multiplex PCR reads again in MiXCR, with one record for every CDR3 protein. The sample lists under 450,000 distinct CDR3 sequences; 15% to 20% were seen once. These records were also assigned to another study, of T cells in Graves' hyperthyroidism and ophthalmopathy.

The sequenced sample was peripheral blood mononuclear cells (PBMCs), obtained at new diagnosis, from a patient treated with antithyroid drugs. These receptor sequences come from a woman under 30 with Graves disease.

The CDR3 DNA is TGCGCCAGCAGCTCCACAGGGGCTAACACCGGGGAGCTGTTTTTT. The encoded protein is CASSSTGANTGELFF. This sequence joins TRBV5-1 and TRBJ2-2, with 7 positions matching TRBD1. The CDR3 has 15 residues. The ends lost 3 bases at V and 2 bases at J; junction bases unmatched: 4. Germline V gene data show CDR1 as SGHRS and CDR2 as YFSETQ. Looking up the rest from reference TRBV5-1 and TRBJ2-2 gives the full variable domain: KAGVTQTPRYLIKTRGQQVTLSCSPISGHRSVSWYQQTPGQGLQFLFEYFSETQRNKGNFPGRFSGRQFSNSRSEMNVSTLELGDSALYLCASSSTGANTGELFFGEGSRLTVL.

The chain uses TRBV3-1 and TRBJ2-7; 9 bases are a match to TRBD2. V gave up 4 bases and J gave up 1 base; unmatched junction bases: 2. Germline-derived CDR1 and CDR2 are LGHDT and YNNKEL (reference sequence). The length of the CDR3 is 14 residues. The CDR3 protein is CASSRTSESYEQYF. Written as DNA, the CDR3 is TGTGCCAGCAGCCGGACTAGCGAATCCTACGAGCAGTACTTC.

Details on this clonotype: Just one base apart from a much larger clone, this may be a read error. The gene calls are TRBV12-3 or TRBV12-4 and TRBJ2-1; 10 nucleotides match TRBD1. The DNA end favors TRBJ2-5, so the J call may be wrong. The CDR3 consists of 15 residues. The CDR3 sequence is CAGSFGTGVQETQYF. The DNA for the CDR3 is TGTGCCGGCAGTTTCGGGACAGGGGTTCAGGAGACCCAGTACTTC.

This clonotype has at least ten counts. CDR3 in amino acids: CASSRRMSNTEAFF. CDR3 in DNA: TGTGCCAGCAGCCGTAGGATGTCGAACACTGAAGCTTTCTTT. The V call is TRBV9, the J call TRBJ1-1; D ambiguous. V lost 4 bases and J lost 1, with 11 bases in between. Germline V gene data show CDR1 as SGDLS and CDR2 as YYNGEE. This CDR3 is 14 amino acids long.

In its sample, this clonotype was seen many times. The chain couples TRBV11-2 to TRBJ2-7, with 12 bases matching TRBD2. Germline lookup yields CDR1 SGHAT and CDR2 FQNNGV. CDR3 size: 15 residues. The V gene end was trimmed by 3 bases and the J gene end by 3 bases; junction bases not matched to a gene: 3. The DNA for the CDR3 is TGTGCCAGCAGCTTGGGGACTAGCGGGTTCTACGAGCAGTACTTC. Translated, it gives CASSLGTSGFYEQYF.

Here the CDR3 DNA reads TGTGCCTGGAGTGTGGCAGGGGCTTGGCCCGAGCAGTACTTC. It specifies CAWSVAGAWPEQYF. This rearrangement joins TRBV30 to TRBJ2-7; tentative D call: TRBD1 (6 bases). Germline V gene lookup returns CDR1 GTSNPN and CDR2 SVGIG (reference sequence). V was trimmed by 0 bases and J by 6 bases, leaving 15 bases between them. This CDR3 contains 14 residues.

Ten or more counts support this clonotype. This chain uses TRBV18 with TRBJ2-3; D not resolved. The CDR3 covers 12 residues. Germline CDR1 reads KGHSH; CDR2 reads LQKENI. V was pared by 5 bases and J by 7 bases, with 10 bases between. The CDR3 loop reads CASSSGGNTQYF. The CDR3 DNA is TGTGCCAGCTCATCGGGTGGTAATACGCAGTATTTT.

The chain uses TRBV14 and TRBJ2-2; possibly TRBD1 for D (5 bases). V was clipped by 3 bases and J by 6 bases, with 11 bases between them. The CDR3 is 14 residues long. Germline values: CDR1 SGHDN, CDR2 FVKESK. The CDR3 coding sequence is TGTGCCAGCAGCCACGGATGGGGCCCCGGGGAGCTGTTTTTT. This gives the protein CASSHGWGPGELFF.

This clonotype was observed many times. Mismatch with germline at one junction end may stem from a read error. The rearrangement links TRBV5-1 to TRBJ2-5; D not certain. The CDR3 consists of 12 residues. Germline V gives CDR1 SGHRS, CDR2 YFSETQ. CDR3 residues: CASSLVGETQYF. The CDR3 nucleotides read TGTGCCAGCAGCTTAGTAGGTGAGACCCAGTACTTC.

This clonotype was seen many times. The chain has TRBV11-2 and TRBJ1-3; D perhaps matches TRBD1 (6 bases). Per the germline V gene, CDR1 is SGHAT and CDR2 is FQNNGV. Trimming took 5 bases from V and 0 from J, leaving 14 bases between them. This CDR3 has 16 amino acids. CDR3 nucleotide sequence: TGTGCCAGCAGCGGACAGAGATTAGACTCTGGAAACACCATATATTTT. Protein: CASSGQRLDSGNTIYF.